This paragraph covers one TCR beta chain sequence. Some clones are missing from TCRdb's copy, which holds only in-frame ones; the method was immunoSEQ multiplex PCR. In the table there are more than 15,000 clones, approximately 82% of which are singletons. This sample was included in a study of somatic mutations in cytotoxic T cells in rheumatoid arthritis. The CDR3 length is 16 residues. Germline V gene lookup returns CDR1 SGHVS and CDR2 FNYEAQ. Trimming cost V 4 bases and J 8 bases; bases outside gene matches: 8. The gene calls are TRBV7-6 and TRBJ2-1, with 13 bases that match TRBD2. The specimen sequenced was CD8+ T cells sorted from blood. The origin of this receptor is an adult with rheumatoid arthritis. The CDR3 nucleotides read TGTGCCAGCAGCTCCGGGACTAGCGGGATTTTTTATGAGCAGTTCTTC. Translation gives CASSSGTSGIFYEQFF.